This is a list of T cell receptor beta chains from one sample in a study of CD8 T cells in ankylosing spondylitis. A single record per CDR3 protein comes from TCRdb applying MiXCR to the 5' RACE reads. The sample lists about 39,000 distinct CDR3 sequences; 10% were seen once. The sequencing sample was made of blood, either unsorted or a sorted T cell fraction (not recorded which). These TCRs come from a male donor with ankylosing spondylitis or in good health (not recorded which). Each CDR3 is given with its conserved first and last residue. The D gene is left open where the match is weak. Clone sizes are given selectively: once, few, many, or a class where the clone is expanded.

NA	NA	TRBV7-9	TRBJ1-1	CASSLIIQGTEAFF	TGTGCCAGCAGCTTAATTATTCAGGGTACTGAAGCTTTCTTT
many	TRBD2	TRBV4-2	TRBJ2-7	CASSQDPGGPNEQYF	TGTGCCAGCAGCCAAGATCCGGGAGGGCCCAACGAGCAGTACTTC
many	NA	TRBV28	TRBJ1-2	CASRGQGYGYTF	TGTGCCAGCAGGGGCCAGGGATATGGCTACACCTTC
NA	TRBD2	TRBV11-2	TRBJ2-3	CASKVGAAAGTDTQYF	TGTGCCAGCAAAGTAGGCGCTGCAGCGGGAACAGATACGCAGTATTTT
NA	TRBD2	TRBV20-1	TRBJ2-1	CSARDPSGRANEQFF	TGCAGTGCTAGAGATCCTAGCGGGAGGGCCAATGAGCAGTTCTTC
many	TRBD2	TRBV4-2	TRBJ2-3	CASSQDRLAGCYF	TGTGCCAGCAGCCAAGATCGACTAGCGGGATGTTATTTT
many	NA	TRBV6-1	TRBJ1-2	CASSPDLNREGYTF	TGTGCCAGCAGTCCGGACCTAAACCGGGAAGGCTACACCTTC
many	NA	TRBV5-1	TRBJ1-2	CASSKSGDLYGYTF	TGCGCCAGCAGCAAAAGCGGGGACCTATATGGCTACACCTTC
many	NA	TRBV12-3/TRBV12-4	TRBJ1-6	CASRPHSGNSPLHF	TGTGCCAGCAGACCCCACTCGGGTAATTCACCCCTCCACTTT
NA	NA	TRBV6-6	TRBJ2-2	CASSYSTGELFF	TGTGCCAGCAGTTACTCAACCGGGGAGCTGTTTTTT
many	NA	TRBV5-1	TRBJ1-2	CASSSSSLSNYGYTF	TGCGCCAGCAGCTCATCCAGCTTGAGTAACTATGGCTACACCTTC
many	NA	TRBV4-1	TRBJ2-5	CASSQEISWETQYF	TGCGCCAGCAGCCAAGAAATTAGCTGGGAGACCCAGTACTTC
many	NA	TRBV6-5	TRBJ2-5	CASSSFVGSETQYF	TGTGCCAGCAGTTCTTTCGTCGGGAGTGAGACCCAGTACTTC
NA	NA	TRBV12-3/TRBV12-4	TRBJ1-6	CASSQGQRSPLHF	TGTGCCAGCAGTCAAGGACAGAGATCACCCCTCCACTTT
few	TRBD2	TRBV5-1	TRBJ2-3	CASSGLAGDNTQYF	TGCGCCAGCAGTGGACTAGCGGGAGACAATACGCAGTATTTT
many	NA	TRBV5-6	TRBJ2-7	CASSPPGPKTEQYF	TGTGCCAGCAGCCCACCGGGACCGAAAACAGAGCAGTACTTC
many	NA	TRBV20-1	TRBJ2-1	CSARDEIAMDNEQFF	TGCAGTGCTAGAGATGAGATAGCGATGGACAATGAGCAGTTCTTC
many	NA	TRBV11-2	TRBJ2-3	CASSPGLGARDTQYF	TGTGCCAGCAGCCCAGGACTGGGCGCTAGAGATACGCAGTATTTT
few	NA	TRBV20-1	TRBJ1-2	CSATGQLNYGYTF	TGCAGTGCCACCGGACAGCTTAACTATGGCTACACCTTC
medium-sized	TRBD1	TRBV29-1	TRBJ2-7	CSVVVGQGFSYEQYF	TGCAGCGTTGTAGTAGGACAGGGCTTTTCCTACGAGCAGTACTTC
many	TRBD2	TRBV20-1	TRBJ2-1	CSVPSGRTYNEQFF	TGCAGTGTCCCCAGCGGGAGGACGTACAATGAGCAGTTCTTC
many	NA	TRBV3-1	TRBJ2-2	CASSQGRQKPNTGELFF	TGTGCCAGCAGCCAAGGGCGGCAGAAACCGAACACCGGGGAGCTGTTTTTT
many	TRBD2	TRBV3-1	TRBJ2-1	CASSHRLAGGPGRDNEQFF	TGTGCCAGCAGCCATCGACTAGCGGGAGGGCCTGGTCGCGACAATGAGCAGTTCTTC
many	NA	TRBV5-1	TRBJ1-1	CASSLASGSGTEAFF	TGCGCCAGCAGCTTGGCCTCGGGGTCTGGCACTGAAGCTTTCTTT
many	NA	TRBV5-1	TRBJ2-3	CASSPATFDTQYF	TGCGCCAGCAGCCCGGCGACTTTTGATACGCAGTATTTT
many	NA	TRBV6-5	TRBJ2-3	CASSFLNTDTQYF	TGTGCCAGCAGTTTCCTTAACACAGATACGCAGTATTTT
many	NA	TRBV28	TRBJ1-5	CASSPVGGDQPQHF	TGTGCCAGCAGTCCCGTGGGGGGCGATCAGCCCCAGCATTTT
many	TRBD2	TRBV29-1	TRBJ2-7	CSVEDQGTEFRGRASGEQYF	TGCAGCGTTGAAGATCAAGGGACAGAGTTTCGCGGGAGGGCCTCTGGCGAGCAGTACTTC
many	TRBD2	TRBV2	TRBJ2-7	CASSEGLAGSHEQYF	TGTGCCAGCAGTGAGGGACTAGCGGGATCCCACGAGCAGTACTTC
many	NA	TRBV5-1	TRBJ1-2	CASTLGGGNLNYGYTF	TGCGCCAGCACCCTCGGGGGGGGAAACCTCAACTATGGCTACACCTTC
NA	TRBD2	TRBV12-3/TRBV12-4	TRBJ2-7	CASSFVGGRREQYF	TGTGCCAGCAGTTTCGTTGGCGGGAGGAGGGAGCAGTACTTC
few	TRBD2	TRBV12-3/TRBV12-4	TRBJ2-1	CASRTGTRDEQFF	TGTGCCAGCAGAACCGGGACTAGGGATGAGCAGTTCTTC
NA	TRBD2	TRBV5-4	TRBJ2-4	CASSNPGTNRNIQYF	TGTGCCAGCAGCAACCCCGGGACTAACAGAAACATTCAGTACTTC
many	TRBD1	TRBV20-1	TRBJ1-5	CSVAGQGLGSNQPQHF	TGCAGTGTTGCGGGACAGGGCCTTGGTAGCAATCAGCCCCAGCATTTT
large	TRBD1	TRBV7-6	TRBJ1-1	CASSLAGGTAHTEAFF	TGTGCCAGCAGCTTAGCCGGCGGGACAGCACACACTGAAGCTTTCTTT
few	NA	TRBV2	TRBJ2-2	CASRGGERTPGSCFF	NA
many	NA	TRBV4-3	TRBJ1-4	CASSQEIGAHEKLFF	TGCGCCAGCAGCCAAGAGATAGGGGCCCATGAAAAACTGTTTTTT
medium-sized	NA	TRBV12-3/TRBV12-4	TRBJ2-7	CASSLLMGQRSYF	TGTGCCAGCAGTTTACTAATGGGGCAGCGGTCTTACTTC
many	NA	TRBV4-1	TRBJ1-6	CASSQEVGAGASPLHF	TGCGCCAGCAGCCAAGAGGTGGGGGCGGGAGCCTCACCCCTCCACTTT
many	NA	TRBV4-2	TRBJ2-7	CASSQDPGEWAYEQYF	TGTGCCAGCAGCCAAGATCCCGGGGAGTGGGCCTACGAGCAGTACTTC
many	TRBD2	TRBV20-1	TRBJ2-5	CSAIQKGRVQETQYF	TGCAGTGCTATCCAAAAAGGGAGGGTCCAAGAGACCCAGTACTTC
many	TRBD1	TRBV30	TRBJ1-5	CAWSGQGANQPQHF	TGTGCCTGGAGTGGGCAGGGGGCGAATCAGCCCCAGCATTTT
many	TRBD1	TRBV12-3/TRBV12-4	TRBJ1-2	CASTQKPGQGGYGYTF	TGTGCCAGCACCCAAAAGCCGGGACAGGGAGGCTATGGCTACACCTTC
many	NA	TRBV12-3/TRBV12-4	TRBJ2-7	CASSLTLNYQYF	TGTGCCAGCAGTTTAACTTTGAATTATCAGTACTTC
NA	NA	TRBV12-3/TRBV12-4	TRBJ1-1	CASTAYREGREAFF	TGTGCCAGCACAGCCTATAGGGAAGGGCGTGAAGCTTTCTTT
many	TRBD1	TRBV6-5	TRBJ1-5	CASSYGPTGEGNPQHF	TGTGCCAGCAGCTACGGGCCCACAGGGGAAGGGAATCCCCAGCATTTT
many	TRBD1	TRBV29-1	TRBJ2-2	CSVANRGDRTGELFF	TGCAGCGTCGCGAACAGGGGGGATCGCACCGGGGAGCTGTTTTTT
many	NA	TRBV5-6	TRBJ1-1	CASRARVNTEAFF	TGTGCCAGCAGAGCTCGGGTGAACACTGAAGCTTTCTTT
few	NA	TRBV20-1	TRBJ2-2	CSAPDRNTGELFF	TGCAGTGCCCCGGACAGGAACACCGGGGAGCTGTTTTTT
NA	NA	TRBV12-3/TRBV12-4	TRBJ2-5	CASSLSSPETQYF	TGTGCCAGCAGTTTATCTAGCCCCGAGACCCAGTACTTC
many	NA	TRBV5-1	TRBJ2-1	CASSLDEGSYNEQFF	TGCGCCAGCAGCTTGGATGAGGGATCCTACAATGAGCAGTTCTTC
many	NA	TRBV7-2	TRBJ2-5	CASSSRLLDSGTQYF	TGTGCCAGCAGCTCCAGGTTGTTGGACTCAGGGACCCAGTACTTC
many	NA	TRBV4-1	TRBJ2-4	CASSQIDYGESKAKNIQYF	TGCGCCAGCAGCCAAATTGACTATGGCGAGTCCAAGGCCAAAAACATTCAGTACTTC
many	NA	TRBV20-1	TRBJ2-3	CSARDPLGAALTDTQYF	TGCAGTGCTAGAGACCCTCTGGGAGCGGCCCTCACAGATACGCAGTATTTT
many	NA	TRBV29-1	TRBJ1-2	CSVEGDGYTF	TGCAGCGTTGAGGGGGATGGCTACACCTTC
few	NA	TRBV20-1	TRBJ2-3	CSARIPRVGTDTQYF	TGCAGTGCTAGAATACCCAGGGTGGGCACAGATACGCAGTATTTT
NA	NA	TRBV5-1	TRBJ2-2	CASSQTVGNTGELFF	TGCGCCAGCAGCCAAACAGTTGGGAACACCGGGGAGCTGTTTTTT